The present T cell receptor beta chain was sequenced within a study of a mutant IDH1 vaccine in newly diagnosed glioma. About the research overall: The treated group averaged 40.4 years old and was 62.5% male, about 40% female. Beforehand, treatment had been radiotherapy, temozolomide, or both; the majority received both.

Germline lookup yields CDR1 LNHDA and CDR2 SQIVND (reference sequence). V lost 5 bases to trimming and J lost 5 bases; unmatched junction nucleotides: 12. The CDR3 totals 16 residues. Regarding time point: week 35, safety follow-up. Every single dose of the vaccine, 300 ug of mutant IDH1 20-mer peptide, came with topical imiquimod. Every donor had a new WHO grade 3 or 4 astrocytoma that was IDH1-mutant, with loss of nuclear ATRX. Note on this clone: Its target is not known.

Clones were sequenced by immunoSEQ multiplex PCR, and TCRdb holds only the in-frame ones, with some missing. The sample has about 56,000 clones; roughly 90% are singletons. Specimen: PBMCs, collected from a glioma patient whose treatment included an IDH1 peptide vaccine. This clonotype was sampled from a man aged 35 to 55 with glioma. The chain employs TRBV19 and TRBJ2-3; 8 bases line up with TRBD1. The CDR3 sequence is CASSQQGVGGRDTQYF. The CDR3, as DNA: TGTGCCAGTAGTCAACAGGGGGTTGGAGGTAGAGATACGCAGTATTTT.